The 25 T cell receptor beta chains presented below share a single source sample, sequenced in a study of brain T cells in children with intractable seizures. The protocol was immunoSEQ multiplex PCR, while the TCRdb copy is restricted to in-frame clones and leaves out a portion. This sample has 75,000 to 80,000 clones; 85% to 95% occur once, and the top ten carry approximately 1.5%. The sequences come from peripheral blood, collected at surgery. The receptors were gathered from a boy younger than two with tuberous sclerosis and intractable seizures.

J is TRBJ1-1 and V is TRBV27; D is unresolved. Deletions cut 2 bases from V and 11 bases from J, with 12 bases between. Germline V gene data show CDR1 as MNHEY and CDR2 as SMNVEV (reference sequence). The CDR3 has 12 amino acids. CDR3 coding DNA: TGTGCCAGCAGTTTACCTGGTGGGCGGGCTTTCTTT. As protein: CASSLPGGRAFF.

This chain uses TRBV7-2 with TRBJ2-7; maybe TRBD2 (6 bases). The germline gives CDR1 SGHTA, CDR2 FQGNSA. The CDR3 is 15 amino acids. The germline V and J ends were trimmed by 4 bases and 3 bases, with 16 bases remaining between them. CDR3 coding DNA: TGTGCCAGCAGCTGGGGACTCGGAGGCGACTACGAGCAGTACTTC. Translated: CASSWGLGGDYEQYF.

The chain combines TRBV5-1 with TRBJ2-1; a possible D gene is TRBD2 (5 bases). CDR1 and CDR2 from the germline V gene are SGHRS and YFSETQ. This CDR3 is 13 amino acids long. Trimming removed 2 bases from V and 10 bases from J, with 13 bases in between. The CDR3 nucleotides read TGCGCCAGCAGCTTAGATCCTGCGGGCGAGCAGTTCTTC. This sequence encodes CASSLDPAGEQFF.

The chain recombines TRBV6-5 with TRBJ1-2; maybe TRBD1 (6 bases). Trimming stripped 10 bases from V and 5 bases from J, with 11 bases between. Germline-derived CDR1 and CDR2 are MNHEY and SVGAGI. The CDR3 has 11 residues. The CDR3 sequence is CAIRQVYGYTF. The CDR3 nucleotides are TGTGCCATCCGACAGGTATATGGCTACACCTTC.

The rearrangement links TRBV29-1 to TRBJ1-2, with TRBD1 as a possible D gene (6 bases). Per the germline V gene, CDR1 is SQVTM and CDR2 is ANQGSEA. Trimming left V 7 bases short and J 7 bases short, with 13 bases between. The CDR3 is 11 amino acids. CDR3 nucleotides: TGCAGCGCCCGGGGGGGGGCTGGCTACACCTTC. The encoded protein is CSARGGAGYTF.

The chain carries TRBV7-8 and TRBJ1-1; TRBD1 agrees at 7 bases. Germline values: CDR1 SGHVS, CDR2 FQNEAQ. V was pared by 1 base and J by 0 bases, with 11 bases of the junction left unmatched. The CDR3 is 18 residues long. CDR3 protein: CASSLGFLGTALNTEAFF. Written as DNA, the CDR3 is TGTGCCAGCAGCTTAGGTTTCTTAGGGACAGCATTGAACACTGAAGCTTTCTTT.

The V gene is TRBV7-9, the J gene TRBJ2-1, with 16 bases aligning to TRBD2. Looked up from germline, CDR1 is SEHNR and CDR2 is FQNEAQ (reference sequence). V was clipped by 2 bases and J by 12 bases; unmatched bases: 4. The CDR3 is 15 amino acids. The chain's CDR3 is CASSLTGTSGRGQFF. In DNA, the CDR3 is TGTGCCAGCAGCTTAACGGGGACTAGCGGGAGGGGGCAGTTCTTC.

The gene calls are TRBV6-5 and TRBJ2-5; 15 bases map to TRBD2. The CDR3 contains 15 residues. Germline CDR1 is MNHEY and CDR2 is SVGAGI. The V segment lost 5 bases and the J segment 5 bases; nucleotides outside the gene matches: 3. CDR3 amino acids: CASSIGTSGGETQYF. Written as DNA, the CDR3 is TGTGCCAGCAGTATCGGGACTAGCGGGGGGGAGACCCAGTACTTC.

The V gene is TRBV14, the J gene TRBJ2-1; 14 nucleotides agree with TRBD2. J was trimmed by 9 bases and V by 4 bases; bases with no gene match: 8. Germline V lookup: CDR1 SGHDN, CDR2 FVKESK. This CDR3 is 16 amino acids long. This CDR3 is CASSLRGTSGRSEQFF. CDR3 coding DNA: TGTGCCAGCAGCCTGAGGGGGACTAGCGGGAGAAGTGAGCAGTTCTTC.

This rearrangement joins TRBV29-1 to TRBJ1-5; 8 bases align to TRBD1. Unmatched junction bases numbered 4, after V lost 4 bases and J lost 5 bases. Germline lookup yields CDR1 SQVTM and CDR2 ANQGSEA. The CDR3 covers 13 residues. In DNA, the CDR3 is TGCAGCGTTGCGACAGGGGAGGATCAGCCCCAGCATTTT. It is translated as CSVATGEDQPQHF.

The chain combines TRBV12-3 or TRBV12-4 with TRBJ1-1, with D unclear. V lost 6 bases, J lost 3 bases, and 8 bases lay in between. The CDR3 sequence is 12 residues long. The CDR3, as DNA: TGTGCCAGCAGGCCCTTTGACACTGAAGCTTTCTTT. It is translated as CASRPFDTEAFF.

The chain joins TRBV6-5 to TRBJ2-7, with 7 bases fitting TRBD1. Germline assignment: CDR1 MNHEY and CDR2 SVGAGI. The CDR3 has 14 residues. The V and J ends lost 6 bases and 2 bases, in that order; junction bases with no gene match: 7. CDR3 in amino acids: CASRWGQPPYEQYF. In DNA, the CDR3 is TGTGCCAGCAGATGGGGACAGCCGCCCTACGAGCAGTACTTC.

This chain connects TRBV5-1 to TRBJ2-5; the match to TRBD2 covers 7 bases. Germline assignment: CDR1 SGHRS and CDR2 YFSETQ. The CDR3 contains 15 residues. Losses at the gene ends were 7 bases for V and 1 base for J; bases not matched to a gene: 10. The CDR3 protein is CASREAPLSQETQYF. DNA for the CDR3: TGCGCCAGCCGGGAGGCCCCACTATCCCAAGAGACCCAGTACTTC.

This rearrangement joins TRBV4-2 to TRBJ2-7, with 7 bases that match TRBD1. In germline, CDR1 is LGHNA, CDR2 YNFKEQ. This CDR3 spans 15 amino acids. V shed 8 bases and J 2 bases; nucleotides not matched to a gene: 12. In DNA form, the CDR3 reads TGTGCCAGCTCTCTTCAACAGGGGCCAACCTACGAGCAGTACTTC. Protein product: CASSLQQGPTYEQYF.

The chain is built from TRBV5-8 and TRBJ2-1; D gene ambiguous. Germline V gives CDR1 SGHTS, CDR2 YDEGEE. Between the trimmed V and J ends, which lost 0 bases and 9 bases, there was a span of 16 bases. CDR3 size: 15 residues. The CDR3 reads CASSLDSKFVPEQFF. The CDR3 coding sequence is TGTGCCAGCAGCTTGGACAGCAAATTTGTCCCTGAGCAGTTCTTC.

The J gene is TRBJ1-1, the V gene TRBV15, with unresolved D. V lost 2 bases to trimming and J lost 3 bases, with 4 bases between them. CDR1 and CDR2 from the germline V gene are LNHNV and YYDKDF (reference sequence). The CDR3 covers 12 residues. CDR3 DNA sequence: TGTGCCACCAGCAGATCCTACACTGAAGCTTTCTTT. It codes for CATSRSYTEAFF.

The CDR3 spells CASSPNARSNIQYF. DNA of the CDR3: TGTGCCAGCAGTCCGAATGCTAGGTCGAACATTCAGTACTTC. This rearrangement joins TRBV28 to TRBJ2-4; D not certain. Germline CDR1 reads MDHEN; CDR2 reads SYDVKM. The CDR3 is 14 amino acids. Deletions cut 5 bases from V and 7 bases from J, with 15 bases between. Full variable domain (missing parts from reference TRBV28 and TRBJ2-4): DVKVTQSSRYLVKRTGEKVFLECVQDMDHENMFWYRQDPGLGLRLIYFSYDVKMKEKGDIPEGYSVSREKKERFSLILESASTNQTSMYLCASSPNARSNIQYFGAGTRLSVL.

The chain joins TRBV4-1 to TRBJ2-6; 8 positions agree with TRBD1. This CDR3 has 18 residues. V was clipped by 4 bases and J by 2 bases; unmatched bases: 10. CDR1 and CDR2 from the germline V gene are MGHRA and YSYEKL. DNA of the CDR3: TGCGCCAGCAGCCCGTCCCGGACAGGGAGGACTGGGGCCAACGTCCTGACTTTC. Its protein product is CASSPSRTGRTGANVLTF.

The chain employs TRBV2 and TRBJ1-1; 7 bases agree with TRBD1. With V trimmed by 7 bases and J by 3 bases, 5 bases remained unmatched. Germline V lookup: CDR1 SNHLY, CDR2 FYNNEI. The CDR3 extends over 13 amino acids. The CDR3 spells CASTLDRDTEAFF. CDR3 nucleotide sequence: TGTGCCAGCACCCTTGACAGGGACACTGAAGCTTTCTTT. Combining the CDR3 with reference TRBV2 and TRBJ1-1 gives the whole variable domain EPEVTQTPSHQVTQMGQEVILRCVPISNHLYFYWYRQILGQKVEFLVSFYNNEISEKSEIFDDQFSVERPDGSNFTLKIRSTKLEDSAMYFCASTLDRDTEAFFGQGTRLTVV.

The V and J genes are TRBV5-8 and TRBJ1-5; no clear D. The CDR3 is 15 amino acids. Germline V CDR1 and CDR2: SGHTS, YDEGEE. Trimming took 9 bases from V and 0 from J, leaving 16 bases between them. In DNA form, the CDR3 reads TGTGCCATCCCAACGGGCCGCCATAGCAATCAGCCCCAGCATTTT. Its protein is CAIPTGRHSNQPQHF.

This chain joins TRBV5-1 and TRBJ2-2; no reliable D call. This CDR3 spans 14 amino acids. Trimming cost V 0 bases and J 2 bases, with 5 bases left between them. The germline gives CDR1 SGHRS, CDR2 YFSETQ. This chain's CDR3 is CASSLDVNTGELFF. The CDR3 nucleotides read TGCGCCAGCAGCTTGGACGTAAACACCGGGGAGCTGTTTTTT. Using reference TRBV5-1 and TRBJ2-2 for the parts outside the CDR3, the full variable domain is KAGVTQTPRYLIKTRGQQVTLSCSPISGHRSVSWYQQTPGQGLQFLFEYFSETQRNKGNFPGRFSGRQFSNSRSEMNVSTLELGDSALYLCASSLDVNTGELFFGEGSRLTVL.

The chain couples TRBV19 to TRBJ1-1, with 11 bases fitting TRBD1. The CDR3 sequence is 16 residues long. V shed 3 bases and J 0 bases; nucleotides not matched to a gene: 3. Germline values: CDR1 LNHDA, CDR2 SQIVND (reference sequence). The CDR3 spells CASSMGTGGMNTEAFF. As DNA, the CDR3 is TGTGCCAGTAGTATGGGGACAGGGGGAATGAACACTGAAGCTTTCTTT.

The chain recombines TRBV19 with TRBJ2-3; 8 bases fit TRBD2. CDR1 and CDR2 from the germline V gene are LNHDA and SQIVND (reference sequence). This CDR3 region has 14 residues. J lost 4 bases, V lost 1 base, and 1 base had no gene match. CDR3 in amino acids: CASSIAGGPDTQYF. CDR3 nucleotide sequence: TGTGCCAGTAGTATAGCGGGAGGGCCAGATACGCAGTATTTT.

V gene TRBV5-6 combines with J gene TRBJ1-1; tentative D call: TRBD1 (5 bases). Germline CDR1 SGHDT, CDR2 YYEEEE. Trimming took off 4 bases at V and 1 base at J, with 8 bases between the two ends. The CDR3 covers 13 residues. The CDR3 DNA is TGTGCCAGCAGCGCGACAGAGAACACTGAAGCTTTCTTT. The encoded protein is CASSATENTEAFF.

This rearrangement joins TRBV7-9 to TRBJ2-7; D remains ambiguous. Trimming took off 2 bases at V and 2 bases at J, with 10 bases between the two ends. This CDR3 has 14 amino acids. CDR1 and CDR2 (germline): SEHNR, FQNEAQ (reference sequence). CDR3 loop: CASSLPDAPYEQYF. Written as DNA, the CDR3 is TGTGCCAGCAGCTTACCGGACGCCCCCTACGAGCAGTACTTC.